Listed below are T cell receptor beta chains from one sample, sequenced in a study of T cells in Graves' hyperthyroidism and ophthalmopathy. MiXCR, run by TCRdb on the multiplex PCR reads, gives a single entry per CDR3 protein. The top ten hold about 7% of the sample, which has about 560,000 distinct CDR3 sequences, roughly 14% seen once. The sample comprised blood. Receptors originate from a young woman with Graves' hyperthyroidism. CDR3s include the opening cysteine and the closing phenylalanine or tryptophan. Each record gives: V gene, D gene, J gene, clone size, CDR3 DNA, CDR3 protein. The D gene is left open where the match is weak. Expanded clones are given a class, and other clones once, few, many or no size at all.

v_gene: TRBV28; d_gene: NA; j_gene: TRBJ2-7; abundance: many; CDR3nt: TGTGCCAGCACCGGGGCCCCCTCCGAGCAGTACTTC; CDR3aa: CASTGAPSEQYF
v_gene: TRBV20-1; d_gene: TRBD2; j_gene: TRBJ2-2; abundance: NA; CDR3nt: TGCAGTGCGATGGGTTCAAGCGGGAGATATGCCGGGGAGCTGTTTTTT; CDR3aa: CSAMGSSGRYAGELFF
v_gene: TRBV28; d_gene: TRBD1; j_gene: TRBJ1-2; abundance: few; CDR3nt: TGTGCCAGCAGTACACGAGACAGGGCGGGCTACACCTTC; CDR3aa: CASSTRDRAGYTF
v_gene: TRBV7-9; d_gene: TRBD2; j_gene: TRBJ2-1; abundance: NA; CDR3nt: TGTGCCGGCAGCAGTGACTCCGCTAGCGGGATATACAATGAGCAGTTCTTC; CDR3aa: CAGSSDSASGIYNEQFF
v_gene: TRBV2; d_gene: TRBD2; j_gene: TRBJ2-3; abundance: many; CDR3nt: TGTGCCAGCAGTCAAGCGGGAGGGCCAGATACGCAGTATTTT; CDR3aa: CASSQAGGPDTQYF
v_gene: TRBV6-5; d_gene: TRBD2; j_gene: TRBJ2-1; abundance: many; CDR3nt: TGTGCCAGCAGTCTCGATCTAGCGGCCTACAATGAGCAGTTCTTC; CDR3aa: CASSLDLAAYNEQFF
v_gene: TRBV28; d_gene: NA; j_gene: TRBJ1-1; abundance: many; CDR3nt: TGTGCCAGCAGTTTATTACTTGAGCGGGCTTTCTTT; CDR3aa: CASSLLLERAFF
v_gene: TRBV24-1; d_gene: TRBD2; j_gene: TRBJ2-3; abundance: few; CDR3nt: TGTGCCACCAGTAGTTCGGGAGGGCCCGTCACAGATACGCAGTATTTT; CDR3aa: CATSSSGGPVTDTQYF
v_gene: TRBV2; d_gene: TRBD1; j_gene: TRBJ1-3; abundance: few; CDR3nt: TGTGCCAGCAGTCGCGGGACAGTCGCTGGAAACACCATATATTTT; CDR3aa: CASSRGTVAGNTIYF
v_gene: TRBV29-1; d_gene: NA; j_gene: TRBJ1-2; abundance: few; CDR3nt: TGCAGCGTTGAAAGGGAGGGGGGGACCTATGGCTACACCTTC; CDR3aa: CSVEREGGTYGYTF
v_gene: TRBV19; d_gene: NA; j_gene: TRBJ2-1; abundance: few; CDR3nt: TGTGCCAGTAGTCCAAGGCCCCCCCAAAGCTCCTACAATGAGCAGTTCTTC; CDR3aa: CASSPRPPQSSYNEQFF
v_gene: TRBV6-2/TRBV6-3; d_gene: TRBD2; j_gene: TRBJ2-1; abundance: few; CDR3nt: TGTGCCAGCAGGGATGATGGTGGACTAGCGGGTGACAATGAGCAGTTCTTC; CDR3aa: CASRDDGGLAGDNEQFF
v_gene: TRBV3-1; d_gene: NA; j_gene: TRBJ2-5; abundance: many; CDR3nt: TGTGCCAGCAGCCTCCAATCTAGGGCCTCGATTTGGGAGACCCAGTACTTC; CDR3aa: CASSLQSRASIWETQYF
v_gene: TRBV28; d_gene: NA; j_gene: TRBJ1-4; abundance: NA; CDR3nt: TGTGCCAGCAGCTACCCGGGTGCAACTAATGAAAAACTGTTTTTT; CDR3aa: CASSYPGATNEKLFF
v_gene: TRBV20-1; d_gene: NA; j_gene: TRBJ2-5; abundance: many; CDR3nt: TGCAGTGCCCGAGCTGACGGTCCGTACCAAGAGACCCAGTACTTC; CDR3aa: CSARADGPYQETQYF
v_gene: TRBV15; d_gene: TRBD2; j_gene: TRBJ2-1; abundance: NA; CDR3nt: TGTGCCACCAGCAGAGAACCGGGACTAGCGGGAGGGCCCAATGAGCAGTTCTTC; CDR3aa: CATSREPGLAGGPNEQFF
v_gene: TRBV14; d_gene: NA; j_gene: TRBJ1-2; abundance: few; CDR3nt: TGTGCCAGCAGCCAAGATCTTGGGTGGAGGGGTCGCACTGAGGGCTACACCTTC; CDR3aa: CASSQDLGWRGRTEGYTF
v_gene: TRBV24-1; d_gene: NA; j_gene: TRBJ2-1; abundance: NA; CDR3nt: TGTGCCACCAGTGACCCTAATCATTTCCCCGGTGAGCAGTTCTTC; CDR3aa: CATSDPNHFPGEQFF
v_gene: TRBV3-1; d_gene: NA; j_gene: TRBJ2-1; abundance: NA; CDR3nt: TGTGCCAGCAGCCAGGGGGGACCCGAGCAGTTCTTC; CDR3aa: CASSQGGPEQFF
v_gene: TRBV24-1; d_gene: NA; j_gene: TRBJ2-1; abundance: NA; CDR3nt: TGTGCCACCAGTGGTGCGTCGGGAGTGGGCAATGAGCAGTTCTTC; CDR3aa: CATSGASGVGNEQFF
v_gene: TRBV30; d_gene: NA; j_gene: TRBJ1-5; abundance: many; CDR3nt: TGTGCCTGGAGTGTACAGGGACAACAGCCCCAGCATTTT; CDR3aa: CAWSVQGQQPQHF
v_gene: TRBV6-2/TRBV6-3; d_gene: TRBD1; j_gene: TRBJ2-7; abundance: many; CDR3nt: TGTGCCAGCAGATCTCCGGGACAGGGCGTCGAGCAGTACTTC; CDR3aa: CASRSPGQGVEQYF